Each of the 27 T cell receptor beta chains below was sequenced from the same sample in a study of early T cells in non-severe SARS-CoV-2 infection. MiXCR was run by TCRdb on the 5' RACE reads, yielding one entry per CDR3 protein. Here the sample spans 55,000 to 85,000 distinct CDR3 sequences, around 15% being singletons. Sequenced input: whole blood. Receptors originate from an adult who was a healthcare worker with PCR-confirmed SARS-CoV-2 infection or an uninfected control (not recorded which).

The chain has TRBV7-3 and TRBJ2-1; TRBD2 agrees at 9 bases. V lost 1 base, J lost 6 bases, and 4 bases stayed unmatched. Per the germline V gene, CDR1 is SGHTA and CDR2 is FQGTGA. The CDR3 loop spans 15 amino acids. The CDR3 coding sequence is TGTGCCAGCAGCTTAAGCGGGGGGGCCTTCAATGAGCAGTTCTTC. Amino acid sequence: CASSLSGGAFNEQFF.

The V gene is TRBV28, the J gene TRBJ1-6; possibly TRBD1 for D (6 bases). CDR1 MDHEN and CDR2 SYDVKM come from the germline V gene. The CDR3 consists of 16 residues. The germline V and J ends were trimmed by 2 bases and 10 bases, with 18 bases remaining between them. In DNA, the CDR3 is TGTGCCAGCAGTTTAGGCGGGGGCGCCATCGACTCACCCCTCCACTTT. This sequence encodes CASSLGGGAIDSPLHF.

In its sample, this clonotype was seen a few times. V usage is TRBV7-3 and J usage is TRBJ2-3; either TRBD1 or TRBD2 may supply D (5 bases each). V gave up 5 bases and J gave up 1 base, with 16 bases separating them. The CDR3 totals 16 residues. CDR1 and CDR2 from the germline V gene are SGHTA and FQGTGA. The CDR3 loop reads CASSPEGRGGTDTQYF. The CDR3 region has the DNA TGTGCCAGCAGCCCTGAGGGAAGGGGAGGCACAGATACGCAGTATTTT. The whole variable domain, remainder taken from reference TRBV7-3 and TRBJ2-3, is GAGVSQTPSNKVTEKGKYVELRCDPISGHTALYWYRQSLGQGPEFLIYFQGTGAADDSGLPNDRFFAVRPEGSVSTLKIQRTERGDSAVYLCASSPEGRGGTDTQYFGPGTRLTVL.

This clonotype occurred a few times. V gene TRBV2 combines with J gene TRBJ1-6; D gene unclear. The V and J ends lost 2 bases and 6 bases respectively, with 20 bases between them. This CDR3 has 18 amino acids. Germline V gene data show CDR1 as SNHLY and CDR2 as FYNNEI. The CDR3 coding sequence is TGTGCCAGCAGTGAAATCAGCGCGATCCCCTTGGGTAATTCACCCCTCCACTTT. This gives the protein CASSEISAIPLGNSPLHF.

Of note for this clonotype: A much larger clone differs by one base, so this may be a read error. The chain combines TRBV11-2 with TRBJ2-7; possible D gene TRBD1, 6 bases. Germline assignment: CDR1 SGHAT and CDR2 FQNNGV. The germline V and J ends were trimmed by 0 bases and 2 bases, with 23 bases remaining between them. The CDR3 is made up of 19 amino acids. The CDR3 spells CASSLDFDPFRDIPYEQYF. The CDR3 DNA is TGTGCCAGCAGCTTAGATTTTGATCCCTTCCGGGACATCCCCTACGAGCAGTACTTC.

This chain links TRBV12-3 or TRBV12-4 with TRBJ2-1; D possibly uses TRBD1 or TRBD2 (5 bases each). V was shortened by 5 bases and J by 3 bases, with 14 bases between the two germline ends. CDR3 size: 15 residues. The CDR3 DNA sequence: TGTGCCAGCAGTCCACCGGGACGGATCTACAATGAGCAGTTCTTC. Its protein is CASSPPGRIYNEQFF.

This clonotype was counted at least ten times. The chain employs TRBV6-1 and TRBJ1-6; 10 bases are shared with TRBD1. Germline CDR1 and CDR2: MNHNS and SASEGT. The CDR3 is 16 residues long. The ends lost 0 bases at V and 12 bases at J; junction bases unmatched: 8. CDR3 nucleotide sequence: TGTGCCAGCAGTGAAGCGAGCATGGGACAGGGGTTACCCCTCCACTTT. This encodes CASSEASMGQGLPLHF.

This clonotype has just a few counts. This rearrangement joins TRBV5-6 to TRBJ2-7, with no clear D. CDR1 is SGHDT and CDR2 is YYEEEE in the germline V gene. The V end was cut by 4 bases, the J end by 0 bases, with 11 bases between. CDR3 length: 14 amino acids. In nucleotides, the CDR3 is TGTGCCAGCAGCCCTGGCGGCGGCTCCTACGAGCAGTACTTC. Translating it yields CASSPGGGSYEQYF.

V and J are TRBV20-1 and TRBJ2-5; 14 bases are shared with TRBD2. V shed 6 bases, J shed 5 bases, and the junction held 8 bases outside the gene matches. The CDR3 loop spans 15 amino acids. CDR1 is DFQATT and CDR2 is SNEGSKA in the germline V gene (reference sequence). The CDR3 sequence: CSADGGLAGVETQYF. In DNA form, the CDR3 reads TGCAGTGCCGACGGGGGACTAGCGGGGGTTGAGACCCAGTACTTC.

This clonotype has more than one count but fewer than ten. The rearrangement links TRBV20-1 to TRBJ1-4; TRBD1 might be the D (5 bases). There are 15 residues in the CDR3. CDR1 is DFQATT and CDR2 is SNEGSKA in the germline V gene (reference sequence). V was clipped by 3 bases and J by 8 bases, with 19 bases between them. The CDR3 loop reads CSARADSTNTEKLFF. The CDR3 DNA is TGCAGTGCTAGGGCCGACAGTACGAATACCGAAAAACTGTTTTTT.

This clonotype was picked up a small number of times. The chain links TRBV18 to TRBJ2-7, with TRBD1 identical over 7 bases. V gave up 7 bases and J gave up 4 bases; unmatched junction bases: 7. The V gene's germline CDR1 is KGHSH and CDR2 LQKENI. The CDR3 totals 13 residues. The CDR3, as DNA: TGTGCCAGCTTCGGACAGGTCGGGTACGAGCAGTACTTC. Its protein product is CASFGQVGYEQYF.

This chain connects TRBV20-1 to TRBJ2-3; the match to TRBD2 covers 10 bases. CDR3 size: 16 residues. CDR1 DFQATT and CDR2 SNEGSKA come from the germline V gene (reference sequence). J gave up 6 bases and V 6 bases, and 15 bases lay outside the gene matches. CDR3 residues: CSAKSGGAWIMDTQYF. The CDR3 DNA reads as TGCAGTGCCAAGAGCGGGGGGGCTTGGATAATGGATACGCAGTATTTT.

Many counts were recorded for this clonotype. V gene TRBV28 combines with J gene TRBJ1-5; possibly TRBD1 for D (5 bases). The ends were cut back, 2 bases at V and 2 bases at J, with 10 bases in the middle. Germline V CDR1 and CDR2: MDHEN, SYDVKM. There are 15 residues in the CDR3. As DNA, the CDR3 is TGTGCCAGCAGTTTAGGGGACTGGGGCAATCAGCCCCAGCATTTT. Protein sequence: CASSLGDWGNQPQHF.

The chain joins TRBV30 to TRBJ2-2; D is uncertain. The CDR3 has 14 residues. Trimming removed 0 bases from V and 5 bases from J, with 10 bases in between. CDR1 is GTSNPN, CDR2 SVGIG, per germline (reference sequence). The CDR3 sequence: CAWSVLSGTGELFF. The CDR3 nucleotides read TGTGCCTGGAGTGTACTTTCCGGGACCGGGGAGCTGTTTTTT.

The J gene is TRBJ1-5, the V gene TRBV28; D is unresolved. The CDR3 totals 14 residues. Germline values: CDR1 MDHEN, CDR2 SYDVKM. The V end was cut by 1 base, the J end by 7 bases, with 11 bases between. The CDR3 coding sequence is TGTGCCAGCAGTTTATTAGGAGGTAAACAGCCCCAGCATTTT. Translated, it gives CASSLLGGKQPQHF.

This clonotype was seen many times. V usage is TRBV29-1 and J usage is TRBJ2-3, with 9 bases lining up with TRBD2. With V trimmed by 4 bases and J by 6 bases, 8 bases remained unmatched. In germline, CDR1 is SQVTM, CDR2 ANQGSEA. This CDR3 has 14 amino acids. DNA of the CDR3: TGCAGCGTTGGGAGTAGCGGGGGTGGGGATACGCAGTATTTT. As protein: CSVGSSGGGDTQYF.

This clonotype was observed at least ten times. Here the CDR3 reads CASSPGAAQETQYF. CDR3 nucleotide sequence: TGTGCCAGCAGCCCGGGGGCGGCCCAAGAGACCCAGTACTTC. The rearrangement uses TRBV9 and TRBJ2-5; D is possibly TRBD1 or TRBD2 (6 bases each). V lost 4 bases and J 1 base, leaving 11 bases between the germline ends. The V gene's germline CDR1 is SGDLS and CDR2 YYNGEE. The CDR3 runs 14 residues.

DNA of the CDR3: TGTGCCAGCAGCCAACGCGAGACCGTAAATTCACCCCTCCACTTT. Residues: CASSQRETVNSPLHF. V and J are TRBV3-1 and TRBJ1-6; D unclear. The V and J ends lost 2 bases and 7 bases respectively, with 12 bases between them. This CDR3 is built from 15 residues. The germline CDR1 and CDR2 sequences are LGHDT and YNNKEL (reference sequence).

This clonotype appeared many times. This rearrangement joins TRBV3-1 to TRBJ2-6; D call uncertain. Deletions cut 0 bases from V and 6 bases from J, with 6 bases between. This CDR3 is built from 14 residues. CDR1 is LGHDT, CDR2 YNNKEL, per germline (reference sequence). CDR3 in amino acids: CASSQEPLANVLTF. Written as DNA, the CDR3 is TGTGCCAGCAGCCAAGAACCCTTGGCCAACGTCCTGACTTTC.

This clonotype was picked up many times. CDR3 in DNA: TGTGCCAGCAGCTTGGAGGCAGCCATGCAGTTAGGCTACACCTTC. It codes for CASSLEAAMQLGYTF. V usage is TRBV5-5 and J usage is TRBJ1-2; D is unresolved. Trimming removed 0 bases at V and 8 bases at J, with 17 bases between. Per the germline V gene, CDR1 is SGHKS and CDR2 is YYEKEE (reference sequence). This CDR3 is built from 15 residues.

This clonotype was counted a few times. This chain links TRBV29-1 with TRBJ2-7, with TRBD1 matching 7 bases. V shed 6 bases, J shed 8 bases, and the junction held 10 bases outside the gene matches. The CDR3 sequence is 12 residues long. Germline V gene data show CDR1 as SQVTM and CDR2 as ANQGSEA. The CDR3 region is CSVGEGAGQQYF. CDR3 DNA sequence: TGCAGCGTCGGAGAGGGGGCAGGGCAGCAGTACTTC.

A note on this clonotype: The junction shows a germline mismatch at one end, possibly a read error. V and J are TRBV9 and TRBJ2-5, with 8 bases fitting TRBD2. Germline-derived CDR1 and CDR2 are SGDLS and YYNGEE. The CDR3 spans 14 residues. CDR3 DNA sequence: TGTGCCAGCAGCCCCCAATTTGAGGGGACTAGAAGCCACTTC. The encoded protein is CASSPQFEGTRSHF. The full variable domain, in which reference TRBV9 and TRBJ2-5 provide the parts outside the CDR3, is DSGVTQTPKHLITATGQRVTLRCSPRSGDLSVYWYQQSLDQGLQFLIQYYNGEERAKGNILERFSAQQFPDLHSELNLSSLELGDSALYFCASSPQFEGTRSHFGPGTRLLVL.

This clonotype was seen at least ten times. The V and J genes are TRBV12-3 or TRBV12-4 and TRBJ2-1, with a weak D call TRBD1 (5 bases). This CDR3 is built from 14 residues. V lost 1 base, J lost 4 bases, and 8 bases lay in between. CDR3 DNA sequence: TGTGCCAGCAGTTTAGGGACACTTTACAATGAGCAGTTCTTC. Protein: CASSLGTLYNEQFF.

This clonotype was seen only a few times. The genes are TRBV28 and TRBJ2-1; D perhaps matches TRBD1 (5 bases). Trimming cost V 6 bases and J 8 bases, with 17 bases left between them. The CDR3 totals 14 residues. The germline CDR1 and CDR2 sequences are MDHEN and SYDVKM. CDR3 residues: CASSAPDSEHEQFF. CDR3 nucleotide sequence: TGTGCCAGCAGCGCGCCCGACAGTGAACATGAGCAGTTCTTC.

This clonotype was seen ten or more times. This rearrangement joins TRBV19 to TRBJ2-2; possibly TRBD2 for D (5 bases). Germline CDR1 is LNHDA and CDR2 is SQIVND (reference sequence). The CDR3 is made up of 16 amino acids. The V end was cut by 7 bases, the J end by 0 bases, with 15 bases between. CDR3 sequence: CASILGGSANTGELFF. Written as DNA, the CDR3 is TGTGCCAGTATCCTAGGAGGCAGCGCGAACACCGGGGAGCTGTTTTTT.

This clonotype was seen more than once but under ten times. A read error may produce the germline difference seen at one junction end. The V call is TRBV4-3, the J call TRBJ2-2; D gene ambiguous. CDR3 length: 13 amino acids. Germline V gene data show CDR1 as LGHNA and CDR2 as YSLEER. CDR3 sequence (DNA): TGCGCCAGCAGCCAGAATAACATCGGGGAGCTGTTTTTT. Its translation is CASSQNNIGELFF.

The rearrangement links TRBV27 to TRBJ1-1; D is undetermined. This CDR3 is 13 amino acids long. Looked up from germline, CDR1 is MNHEY and CDR2 is SMNVEV (reference sequence). V lost 4 bases and J 7 bases, leaving 13 bases between the germline ends. In DNA form, the CDR3 reads TGTGCCAGCAGTTCCCATGGCCCGCTTGAAGCTTTCTTT. Its protein product is CASSSHGPLEAFF.